This record looks at one TCR beta chain sequence and its context. The table lists this clone with a count of one. It lacks a known antigen. No base quality values were provided; no much bigger clone lies one nucleotide off. The immunoSEQ Assay, a bias-controlled multiplex PCR, was used to amplify TCRbeta CDR3 regions from genomic DNA. As for the original processing: Nucleated cell counts per sample were estimated from amplification of reference gene primers within the assay. To quantify the absolute abundance of each unique TCRbeta CDR3 rearrangement, sequence reads were collapsed and filtered. For each sample, productive Simpson clonality was calculated as the square root of Simpson's diversity index over productive rearrangements. Entries here come from immuneACCESS through TCRdb and include only in-frame sequences with V and J called. Some clones fail to appear in such tables; in the studies checked, an unresolved V gene covers under half of the shortfall, and the cause of the remainder is unknown. Clone size and V and J calls were adopted from that table, with D and trimming inferred from the DNA. The table for this sample lists around 200,000 clones; approximately 83% of them were counted only once. The ten biggest clones cover roughly 9.8% of the sample.

Ends trimmed: V by 5 bases, J by 3 bases; bases unmatched to a gene: 18. The CDR3 covers 19 residues, taking in both the cysteine and the phenylalanine. Solely the CDR3 DNA is kept, with 57 bases framed from the first base. The germline V gene gives CDR1 as SGHTA and CDR2 as FQGTGA. The record originates from a study of blood T cell repertoires in COVID-19 (dated by TCRdb to the early 2020s). Concerning the study at large: The collaborator samples originated in the United States, Italy and Spain and spanned the acute and convalescent phases of COVID-19. HLA class I and class II types, where available, came from metadata supplied by the sample provider rather than from assay-based typing. The repertoires were released in a freely available public database intended as a resource for research on the immune response to SARS-CoV-2. Deeply sampled blood TCRbeta repertoires from subjects exposed to, actively infected with, or recovered from COVID-19 were included in the dataset. The material from the prospective study consisted of cDNA or gDNA derived from T cells, B-cell-depleted T cells, or PBMCs. Sample metadata almost always included a de-identified subject ID, COVID-19 status, age in years and sex. The samples were drawn from the first 160 participants of the ongoing ImmuneRACE study and from over 950 subjects provided by 6 global collaborators.

Each collaborating institution followed its own protocols to collect whole blood in K2EDTA tubes. For TCRbeta analysis, collaborator samples were shipped as frozen whole blood, as isolated PBMCs, or as DNA extracted from either sample type. General study outcomes and caveats: The amount of clinical and demographic metadata varied by source and participant and was provided uncurated.

The origin of this receptor is a human donor with active or convalescent COVID-19. The donor label of this sample is uncertain. Sequences were obtained from peripheral blood. The chain employs TRBV7-3 and TRBJ2-3; 9 of the junction bases match TRBD2. The CDR3 loop reads CASSGAGRGAGGPTDTQYF. The DNA is as follows: TGTGCCAGCAGCGGGGCTGGGAGAGGCGCGGGAGGGCCGACAGATACGCAGTATTTT.